This TCR beta chain was sequenced in a study of T-cell reconstitution after alpha-beta-depleted transplantation in children. Trimming cost V 5 bases and J 5 bases, with 10 bases left between them. The CDR3 spans 12 residues. CDR1 is SEHNR and CDR2 is FQNEAQ in the germline V gene (reference sequence). Unique molecular identifiers were incorporated into the prepared TCRbeta library. TCRdb reanalysed the PCR reads using MiXCR and keeps one entry per CDR3 protein. The table includes about 610,000 distinct CDR3 sequences, over 9.5% detected once. This clonotype was counted a few times. The sequence derives from a human donor who donated a stem cell graft to a child with acute myeloid leukemia. The V gene is TRBV7-9, the J gene TRBJ2-7; D is undetermined. The material was PBMCs from the stem cell graft donor, obtained from the stem cell graft. Here the CDR3 reads CASSARANEQYF. The CDR3 DNA reads TGTGCCAGCAGCGCCCGGGCGAACGAGCAGTACTTC.